Below are 11 T cell receptor beta chains sequenced from a single sample in a study of chemoradiotherapy in HPV16-positive cancers. Only in-frame clones appear in the TCRdb table, and some are missing; sequencing was by immunoSEQ multiplex PCR. The data contain 25,000 to 30,000 clones, approximately 94% of them seen just once; the ten biggest clones take up approximately 23%. The material sequenced was blood, taken from a patient who underwent chemoradiotherapy. Receptors originate from a human donor with HPV-associated anogenital cancer.

The rearrangement links TRBV11-3 to TRBJ1-1; no clear D. CDR3 length: 14 residues. Germline V gene data show CDR1 as SGHNT and CDR2 as YENEEA. V lost 1 base and J lost 1, with 7 bases in between. The CDR3 spells CASSLGPQNTEAFF. As DNA, the CDR3 is TGTGCCAGCAGCTTAGGACCCCAGAACACTGAAGCTTTCTTT.

The V gene is TRBV5-1, the J gene TRBJ1-1, with TRBD1 matching 7 bases. This CDR3 is 13 amino acids long. CDR1 SGHRS and CDR2 YFSETQ come from the germline V gene. V was clipped by 7 bases and J by 6 bases; unmatched bases: 9. CDR3 sequence (DNA): TGCGCCAGCCTCGGACAGGTAGGGGCTGAAGCTTTCTTT. Translated, it gives CASLGQVGAEAFF. Filled out from reference TRBV5-1 and TRBJ1-1, the complete variable domain reads KAGVTQTPRYLIKTRGQQVTLSCSPISGHRSVSWYQQTPGQGLQFLFEYFSETQRNKGNFPGRFSGRQFSNSRSEMNVSTLELGDSALYLCASLGQVGAEAFFGQGTRLTVV.

The CDR3 loop reads CSARTDWSEAFF. The CDR3 nucleotides read TGCAGCGCCCGGACAGACTGGTCTGAAGCTTTCTTT. The rearrangement links TRBV29-1 to TRBJ1-1; the D gene is possibly TRBD1 (6 bases). V lost 7 bases to trimming and J lost 6 bases, with 15 bases between them. CDR3 length: 12 residues. CDR1 and CDR2 (germline): SQVTM, ANQGSEA.

The rearrangement links TRBV2 to TRBJ1-5; a weak D match, TRBD1 (6 bases). Germline V gene sequence: CDR1 SNHLY, CDR2 FYNNEI. Trimming shortened V by 7 bases and J by 6 bases, and 10 bases separated the two germline ends. There are 12 residues in the CDR3. The CDR3 coding sequence is TGTGCCAGCAAGGGGGAGAGTCAGCCCCAGCATTTT. It translates to CASKGESQPQHF.

This clone is a singleton in its sample. The J gene is TRBJ1-2, the V gene TRBV25-1; a weak D match, TRBD1 (5 bases). The CDR3 length is 14 residues. Germline lookup yields CDR1 MGHDK and CDR2 SYGVNS. V lost 3 bases, J lost 7 bases, and 15 bases lay in between. CDR3 residues: CASSDIQGASGYTF. The CDR3, as DNA: TGTGCCAGCAGTGATATCCAGGGTGCCAGTGGCTACACCTTC.

The CDR3 DNA is TGTGCCAGCATTCTACAGGGAAGAAGGCAGCCCCAGCATTTT. As protein: CASILQGRRQPQHF. V usage is TRBV6-4 and J usage is TRBJ1-5, with a possible D match to TRBD1 (6 bases). From germline, CDR1 is MRHNA and CDR2 SNTAGT. Trimming left V 7 bases short and J 7 bases short, with 17 bases between. There are 14 residues in the CDR3.

The rearrangement uses TRBV28 and TRBJ1-1, with 7 positions matching TRBD1. Looked up from germline, CDR1 is MDHEN and CDR2 is SYDVKM. The CDR3 spans 16 residues. With V trimmed by 4 bases and J by 0 bases, 8 bases remained unmatched. The CDR3: CASSSVMDRMNTEAFF. DNA of the CDR3: TGTGCCAGCAGTTCAGTGATGGACAGGATGAACACTGAAGCTTTCTTT.

The chain is built from TRBV2 and TRBJ2-3; D is perhaps TRBD2 (6 bases). CDR1 is SNHLY and CDR2 is FYNNEI in the germline V gene. Trimming removed 7 bases from V and 5 bases from J, with 19 bases in between. The CDR3 consists of 15 residues. The CDR3 spells CASTSGPGAGDTQYF. The DNA of the CDR3 is TGTGCCAGCACGAGCGGGCCGGGAGCGGGAGATACGCAGTATTTT.

In DNA, the CDR3 is TGTGCCAGCAGCCCTCAGGGGACACGAAACTCTGGGGCCAACGTCCTGACTTTC. As protein: CASSPQGTRNSGANVLTF. This sequence joins TRBV9 and TRBJ2-6; TRBD1 might be the D (6 bases). Trimming stripped 4 bases from V and 0 bases from J, with 17 bases between. Per germline, CDR1 SGDLS and CDR2 YYNGEE. CDR3 length: 18 residues. The whole variable domain, remainder taken from reference TRBV9 and TRBJ2-6, is DSGVTQTPKHLITATGQRVTLRCSPRSGDLSVYWYQQSLDQGLQFLIQYYNGEERAKGNILERFSAQQFPDLHSELNLSSLELGDSALYFCASSPQGTRNSGANVLTFGAGSRLTVL.

The chain combines TRBV9 with TRBJ1-2; D possibly corresponds to TRBD1 (6 bases). Deletions cut 0 bases from V and 3 bases from J, with 9 bases between. The CDR3 length is 14 residues. Germline values: CDR1 SGDLS, CDR2 YYNGEE. CDR3 sequence reads: CASSVDWTDYGYTF. The CDR3 nucleotides are TGTGCCAGCAGCGTAGATTGGACAGACTATGGCTACACCTTC.

This clone appeared once. The rearrangement uses TRBV27 and TRBJ2-2; no definite D call. This CDR3 has 15 amino acids. Germline CDR1 is MNHEY and CDR2 is SMNVEV (reference sequence). The V and J ends lost 7 bases and 2 bases respectively, with 14 bases between them. CDR3 coding DNA: TGTGCCAGCACCCCCGCGGCTTCAAACACCGGGGAGCTGTTTTTT. This encodes CASTPAASNTGELFF.